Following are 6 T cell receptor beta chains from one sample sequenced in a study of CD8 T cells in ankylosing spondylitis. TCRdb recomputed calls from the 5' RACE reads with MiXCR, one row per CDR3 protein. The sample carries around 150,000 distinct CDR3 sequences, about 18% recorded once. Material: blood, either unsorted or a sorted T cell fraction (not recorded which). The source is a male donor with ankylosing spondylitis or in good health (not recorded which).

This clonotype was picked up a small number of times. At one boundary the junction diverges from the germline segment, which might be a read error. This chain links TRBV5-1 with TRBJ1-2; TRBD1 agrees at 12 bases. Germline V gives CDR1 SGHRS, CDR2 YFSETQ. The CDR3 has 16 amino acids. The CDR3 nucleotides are TGCGCCAGCAGTTTGGGGACAGGGGGCAGTCTATATGGCTACACCTTC. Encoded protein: CASSLGTGGSLYGYTF. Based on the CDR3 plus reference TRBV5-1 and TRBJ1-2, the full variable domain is KAGVTQTPRYLIKTRGQQVTLSCSPISGHRSVSWYQQTPGQGLQFLFEYFSETQRNKGNFPGRFSGRQFSNSRSEMNVSTLELGDSALYLCASSLGTGGSLYGYTFGSGTRLTVV.

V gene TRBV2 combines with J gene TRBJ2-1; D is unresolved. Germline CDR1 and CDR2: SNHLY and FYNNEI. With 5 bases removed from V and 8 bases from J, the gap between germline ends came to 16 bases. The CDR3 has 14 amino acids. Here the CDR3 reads CASSTVLSRDEQFF. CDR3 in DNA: TGTGCCAGCAGTACAGTCCTATCTAGGGATGAGCAGTTCTTC.

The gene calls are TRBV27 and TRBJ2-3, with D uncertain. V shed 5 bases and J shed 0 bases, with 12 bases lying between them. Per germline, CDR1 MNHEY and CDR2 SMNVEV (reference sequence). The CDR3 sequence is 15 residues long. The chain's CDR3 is CASSITPSSTDTQYF. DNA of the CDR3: TGTGCCAGCAGTATAACCCCCTCTAGCACAGATACGCAGTATTTT.

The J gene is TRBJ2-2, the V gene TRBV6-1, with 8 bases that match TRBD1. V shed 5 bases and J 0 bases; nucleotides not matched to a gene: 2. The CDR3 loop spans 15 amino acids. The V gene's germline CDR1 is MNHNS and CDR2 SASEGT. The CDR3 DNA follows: TGTGCCAGCAGTCAGGGGGCCGCGAACACCGGGGAGCTGTTTTTT. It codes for CASSQGAANTGELFF.

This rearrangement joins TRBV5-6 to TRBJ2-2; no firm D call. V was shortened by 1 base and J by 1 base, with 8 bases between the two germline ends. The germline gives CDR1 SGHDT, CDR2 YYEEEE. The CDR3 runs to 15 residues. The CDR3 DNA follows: TGTGCCAGCAGCTTGTTTGGGCAGAACACCGGGGAGCTGTTTTTT. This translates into CASSLFGQNTGELFF.

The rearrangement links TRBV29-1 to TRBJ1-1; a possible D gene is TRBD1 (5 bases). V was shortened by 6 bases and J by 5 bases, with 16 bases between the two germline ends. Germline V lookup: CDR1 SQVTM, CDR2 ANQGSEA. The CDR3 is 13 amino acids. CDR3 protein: CSVAWGGGTEAFF. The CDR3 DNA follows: TGCAGCGTCGCATGGGGGGGAGGGACTGAAGCTTTCTTT. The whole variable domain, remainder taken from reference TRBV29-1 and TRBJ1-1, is SAVISQKPSRDICQRGTSLTIQCQVDSQVTMMFWYRQQPGQSLTLIATANQGSEATYESGFVIDKFPISRPNLTFSTLTVSNMSPEDSSIYLCSVAWGGGTEAFFGQGTRLTVV.